This T cell receptor (beta chain) stems from a study of T cell repertoires in cytomegalovirus infection. Study details: Based on public TCR beta signatures, there were indications of CMV infection and of a matching HLA type.

About this clonotype itself: Its antigen remains unidentified.

Study-level results: Of the TCR beta families, the public ones yielded a cumulative frequency that identified carriers of CMV plus the relevant HLA. What dominated the ex vivo response were HLA-C-restricted CMV-specific TCR beta clonotypes.

From the reads, TCRdb called clonotypes with MiXCR, one entry per CDR3 protein. This repertoire shows fewer than 130,000 distinct CDR3 sequences, under 50% found once; its top ten account for just under 75%. After removal of 4 bases from V and 4 bases from J, the junction contained 0 bases not matched to a gene. The CDR3 is made up of 13 amino acids. Germline-derived CDR1 and CDR2 are MNHEY and SMNVEV (reference sequence). This TCR came from a human donor in good health (CMV status not recorded). Some clones in this sample may be carry-over from other donors' samples. The V call is TRBV27, the J call TRBJ1-1; 10 nucleotides agree with TRBD1. The material sequenced was CD8+ T cells from cultured PBMCs, taken from culture after CMV antigen stimulation. The CDR3 protein is CASSWTGGTEAFF. The CDR3 DNA sequence: TGTGCCAGCAGTTGGACAGGGGGCACTGAAGCTTTCTTT.